What follows describes a single TCR beta chain. Its antigen remains unknown. This specimen belongs to a study of identical twins. The study's findings and limits: Models came in too low on out-of-frame TCR alpha sharing in monozygotic twins. In zero-insertion analyses, partial confounding could arise from invariant MAIT and iNKT cells. Out-of-frame alpha sequences that twins shared showed excess low generation probability.

TCRdb called the 5' RACE reads again in MiXCR, with one record for every CDR3 protein. The sample contains roughly 770,000 distinct CDR3 sequences, approximately 18% of which appear only once. V shed 0 bases and J shed 3 bases, with 13 bases lying between them. The CDR3 length is 16 residues. CDR1 SGHRS and CDR2 YFSETQ come from the germline V gene. These records were also assigned to another study, of T cells expressing NK-cell markers. As that study records: Seven of the eight sequenced donors were classified as HCMV-seropositive, and one was classified as seronegative.

The rearrangement links TRBV5-1 to TRBJ2-1; D remains unclear. Sequenced sample: PBMCs. This clonotype was obtained from a woman under 30 in good health. CDR3 residues: CASSLGVGSGYNEQFF. Here the CDR3 DNA reads TGCGCCAGCAGCTTGGGCGTGGGATCGGGCTACAATGAGCAGTTCTTC. The full variable domain, in which reference TRBV5-1 and TRBJ2-1 provide the parts outside the CDR3, is KAGVTQTPRYLIKTRGQQVTLSCSPISGHRSVSWYQQTPGQGLQFLFEYFSETQRNKGNFPGRFSGRQFSNSRSEMNVSTLELGDSALYLCASSLGVGSGYNEQFFGPGTRLTVL.